The clone carrying this T cell receptor (beta chain) has a handful of counts. The sample comes from a study of type 1 regulatory T cells. Across the whole study: An in vitro protocol generated T-allo10, a Tr1-enriched, alloantigen-specific CD4 T cell product.

Each CDR3 protein is one row after TCRdb ran MiXCR on the reads. The sample lists about 97,000 distinct CDR3 sequences, about 28% occurring once. This clonotype originated in a human donor in good health. Sequencing was done on a sample of CD4+ T cells, either the whole sample or a sorted fraction (not recorded which).

CDR3 bases: TGTGCCAGCAATCAGCGGGAAGGAGATACGCAGTATTTT. It codes for CASNQREGDTQYF. The chain carries TRBV7-2 and TRBJ2-3; TRBD2 aligns across 7 bases. The V gene's germline CDR1 is SGHTA and CDR2 FQGNSA. V shed 7 bases and J 5 bases; nucleotides not matched to a gene: 6. This CDR3 region has 13 residues. Supplemented by reference TRBV7-2 and TRBJ2-3, the full variable domain reads GAGVSQSPSNKVTEKGKDVELRCDPISGHTALYWYRQSLGQGLEFLIYFQGNSAPDKSGLPSDRFSAERTGGSVSTLTIQRTQQEDSAVYLCASNQREGDTQYFGPGTRLTVL.